The 6 T cell receptor beta chains given below trace back to one sample, sequenced in a study of Graves' ophthalmopathy and Graves' hyperthyroidism. RNA transcripts served as template for amplifying TCR beta CDR3 sequences. The library came from an HTBI-primed first-round RT-PCR and a second-round multiplex PCR. MiXCR, applied by TCRdb to the multiplex PCR reads, yields one record per CDR3 protein. This table has about 400,000 distinct CDR3 sequences, about a sixth appearing once. The sequenced sample was peripheral blood. The receptors were sampled from a woman between 18 and 29 years old with Graves' ophthalmopathy.

This clonotype has at least ten counts. The chain links TRBV9 to TRBJ1-1; perhaps TRBD1 as D (5 bases). The germline V and J ends were trimmed by 4 bases and 1 base, with 17 bases remaining between them. The CDR3 has 16 amino acids. CDR1 and CDR2 (germline): SGDLS, YYNGEE. The CDR3: CASSPLGAGANTEAFF. In nucleotides, the CDR3 is TGTGCCAGCAGCCCTCTAGGGGCCGGGGCGAACACTGAAGCTTTCTTT.

V usage is TRBV28 and J usage is TRBJ2-5; 7 bases agree with TRBD2. V shed 6 bases, J shed 5 bases, and the junction held 12 bases outside the gene matches. Germline V lookup: CDR1 MDHEN, CDR2 SYDVKM. This CDR3 is 15 amino acids long. CDR3 in amino acids: CASSALGRAEETQYF. The CDR3 DNA reads as TGTGCCAGCAGCGCCCTAGGGAGGGCTGAGGAGACCCAGTACTTC.

V usage is TRBV2 and J usage is TRBJ2-5, with D tentatively TRBD1 or TRBD2 (5 bases each). This CDR3 has 13 residues. The germline V gene encodes CDR1 SNHLY and CDR2 FYNNEI. V lost 6 bases to trimming and J lost 2 bases, with 10 bases between them. CDR3 nucleotide sequence: TGTGCCAGCAGGCCGGGACCGCAAGAGACCCAGTACTTC. It yields the protein CASRPGPQETQYF.

At least ten counts were recorded for this clonotype. The chain couples TRBV6-1 to TRBJ2-7; possible D gene TRBD1, 5 bases. Germline CDR1 reads MNHNS; CDR2 reads SASEGT. The CDR3 is 16 residues long. The V gene lost 6 bases and the J gene lost 1 base, with 19 bases spanning the gap. The CDR3 DNA reads TGTGCCAGCAGGCCCACTCTTCTAGGGGAATCCTACGAGCAGTACTTC. Its protein product is CASRPTLLGESYEQYF.

This clonotype was picked up many times. This chain joins TRBV6-1 and TRBJ1-1; perhaps TRBD1 as D (6 bases). The length of the CDR3 is 16 residues. Trimming stripped 8 bases from V and 1 base from J, with 20 bases between. Germline V CDR1 and CDR2: MNHNS, SASEGT. The CDR3 spells CASYILTETGNTEAFF. The CDR3 DNA follows: TGTGCCAGCTATATTCTTACCGAGACAGGGAACACTGAAGCTTTCTTT.

This clonotype was recorded at least ten times. CDR3 sequence: CASSKDNTGELFF. CDR3 in DNA: TGTGCCAGTAGTAAGGACAACACCGGGGAGCTGTTTTTT. The rearrangement uses TRBV19 and TRBJ2-2; the D is unclear. V was cut by 4 bases and J by 2 bases, with 5 bases left in between. This CDR3 has 13 residues. The V gene's germline CDR1 is LNHDA and CDR2 SQIVND (reference sequence).